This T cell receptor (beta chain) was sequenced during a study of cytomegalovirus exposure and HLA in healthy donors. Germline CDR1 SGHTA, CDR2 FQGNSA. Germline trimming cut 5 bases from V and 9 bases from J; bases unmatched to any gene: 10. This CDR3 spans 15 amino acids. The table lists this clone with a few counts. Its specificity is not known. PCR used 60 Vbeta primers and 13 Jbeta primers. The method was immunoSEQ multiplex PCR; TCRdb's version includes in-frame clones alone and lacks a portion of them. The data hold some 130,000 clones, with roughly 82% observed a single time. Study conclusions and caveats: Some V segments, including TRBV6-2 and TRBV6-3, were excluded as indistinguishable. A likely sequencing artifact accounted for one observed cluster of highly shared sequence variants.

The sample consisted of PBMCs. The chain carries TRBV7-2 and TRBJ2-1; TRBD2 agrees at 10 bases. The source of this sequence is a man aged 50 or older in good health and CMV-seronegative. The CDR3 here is CASSPRAGGLTEQFF. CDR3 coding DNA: TGTGCCAGCAGCCCGAGAGCGGGGGGGCTAACTGAGCAGTTCTTC.